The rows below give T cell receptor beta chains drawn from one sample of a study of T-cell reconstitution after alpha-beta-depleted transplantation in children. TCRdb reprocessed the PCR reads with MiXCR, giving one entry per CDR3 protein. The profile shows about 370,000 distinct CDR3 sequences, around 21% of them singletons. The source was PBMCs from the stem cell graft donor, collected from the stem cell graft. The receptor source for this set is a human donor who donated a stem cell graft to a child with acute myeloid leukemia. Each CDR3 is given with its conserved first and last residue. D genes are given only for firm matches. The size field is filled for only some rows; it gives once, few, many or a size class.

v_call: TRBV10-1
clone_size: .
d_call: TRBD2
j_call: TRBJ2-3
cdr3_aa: CASKGEREITDTQYF
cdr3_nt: TGCGCCAGCAAAGGTGAGCGGGAGATAACAGATACGCAGTATTTT

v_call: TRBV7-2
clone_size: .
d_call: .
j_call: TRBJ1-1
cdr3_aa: CASSLARGRVMSEAFF
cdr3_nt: TGTGCCAGCAGCTTAGCGCGTGGGAGAGTGATGTCTGAAGCTTTCTTT

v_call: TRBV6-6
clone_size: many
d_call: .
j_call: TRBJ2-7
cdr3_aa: CASRGDALEQYF
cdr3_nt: TGTGCCAGCAGGGGGGACGCATTGGAGCAGTACTTC

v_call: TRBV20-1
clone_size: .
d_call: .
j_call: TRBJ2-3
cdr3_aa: CSARGGAVSSTDTQYF
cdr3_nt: TGCAGTGCTAGGGGGGGCGCGGTATCGAGCACAGATACGCAGTATTTT

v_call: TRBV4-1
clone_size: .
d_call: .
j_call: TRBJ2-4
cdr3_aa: CASSHLEPRDIQYF
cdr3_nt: TGCGCCAGCAGCCACCTCGAACCGAGGGACATTCAGTACTTC

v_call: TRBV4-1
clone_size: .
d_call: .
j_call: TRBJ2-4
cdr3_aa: CASSQVGGKGQWTIAKNIQYF
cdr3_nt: TGCGCCAGCAGCCAAGTCGGCGGAAAGGGACAGTGGACTATAGCCAAAAACATTCAGTACTTC

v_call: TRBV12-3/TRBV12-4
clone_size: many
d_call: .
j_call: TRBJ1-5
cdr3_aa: CASSLAPQGNQPQHF
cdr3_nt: TGTGCCAGCAGTTTAGCCCCACAAGGCAATCAGCCCCAGCATTTT

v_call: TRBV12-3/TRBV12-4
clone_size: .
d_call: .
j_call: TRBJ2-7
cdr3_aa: CASSFGSTGQYF
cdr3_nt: TGTGCCAGCAGTTTCGGTTCGACTGGGCAGTACTTC

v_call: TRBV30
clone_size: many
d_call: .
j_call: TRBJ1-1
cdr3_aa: CAWSVSRGTFNTEAFF
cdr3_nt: TGTGCCTGGAGTGTCAGTAGGGGGACCTTCAACACTGAAGCTTTCTTT

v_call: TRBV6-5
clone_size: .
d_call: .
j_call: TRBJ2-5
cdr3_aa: CASSYLRGAGETQYF
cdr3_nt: TGTGCCAGCAGTTACCTGAGGGGGGCCGGAGAGACCCAGTACTTC

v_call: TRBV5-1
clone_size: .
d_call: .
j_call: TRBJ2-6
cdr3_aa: CASSSSGTSGANVLTF
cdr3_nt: TGCGCCAGCAGCTCCTCGGGAACCTCTGGGGCCAACGTCCTGACTTTC

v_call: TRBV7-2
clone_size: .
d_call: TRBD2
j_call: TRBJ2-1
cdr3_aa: CASSLASVLAGVNEQFF
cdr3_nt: TGTGCCAGCAGCTTAGCATCGGTTCTAGCGGGAGTCAATGAGCAGTTCTTC

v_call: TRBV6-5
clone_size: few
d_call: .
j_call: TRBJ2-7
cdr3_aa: CASSYRGNLYEQYF
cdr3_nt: TGTGCCAGCAGTTACAGGGGAAACTTATACGAGCAGTACTTC

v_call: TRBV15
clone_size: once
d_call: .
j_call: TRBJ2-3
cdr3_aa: CATSRAQSTGDTQYF
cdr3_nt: TGTGCCACCAGCAGAGCTCAGTCGACTGGTGATACGCAGTATTTT

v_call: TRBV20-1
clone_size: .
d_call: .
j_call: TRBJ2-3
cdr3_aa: CSARAMGRRSTDTQYF
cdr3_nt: TGCAGTGCTAGAGCGATGGGGCGCCGGAGCACAGATACGCAGTATTTT

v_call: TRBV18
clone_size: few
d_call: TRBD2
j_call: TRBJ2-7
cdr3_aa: CASSPQLAGTYEQYF
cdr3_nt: TGTGCCAGCTCACCACAACTAGCGGGAACCTACGAGCAGTACTTC

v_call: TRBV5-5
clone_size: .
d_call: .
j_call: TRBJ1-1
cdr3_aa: CASSRIGNRVTEAFF
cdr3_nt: TGTGCCAGCAGCCGGATTGGGAACAGGGTCACTGAAGCTTTCTTT

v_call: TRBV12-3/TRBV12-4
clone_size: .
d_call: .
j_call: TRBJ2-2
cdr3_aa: CASSLTDSGELFF
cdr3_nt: TGTGCCAGCAGTTTGACCGACAGCGGGGAGCTGTTTTTT

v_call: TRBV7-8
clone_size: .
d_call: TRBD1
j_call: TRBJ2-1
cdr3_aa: CASSPGQGVEQFF
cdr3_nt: TGTGCCAGCAGCCCAGGACAGGGCGTAGAGCAGTTCTTC

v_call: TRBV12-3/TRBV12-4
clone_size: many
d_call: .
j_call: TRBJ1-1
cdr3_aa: CASSLETNTEAFF
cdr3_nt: TGTGCCAGCAGTTTAGAGACAAACACTGAAGCTTTCTTT

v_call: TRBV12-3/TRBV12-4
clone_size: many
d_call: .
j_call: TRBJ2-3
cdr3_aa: CASRTGARTDTQYF
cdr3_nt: TGTGCCAGCAGAACCGGGGCACGGACGGATACGCAGTATTTT

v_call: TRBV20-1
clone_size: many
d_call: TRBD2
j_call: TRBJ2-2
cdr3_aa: CSARPGTSITGELFF
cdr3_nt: TGCAGTGCTAGACCGGGGACTAGCATCACCGGGGAGCTGTTTTTT

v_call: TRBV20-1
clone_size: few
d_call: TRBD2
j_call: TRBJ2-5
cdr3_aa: CSGTSGYQETQYF
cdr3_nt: TGCAGTGGGACTAGCGGATATCAAGAGACCCAGTACTTC

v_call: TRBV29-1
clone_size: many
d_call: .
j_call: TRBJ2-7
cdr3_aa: CSATGRAAYEQYF
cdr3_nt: TGCAGCGCAACGGGACGTGCAGCCTACGAGCAGTACTTC

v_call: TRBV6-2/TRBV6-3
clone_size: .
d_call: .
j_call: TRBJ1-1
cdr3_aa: CASSGEQASAMNTEAFF
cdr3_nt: TGTGCCAGCAGCGGGGAACAGGCCTCGGCCATGAACACTGAAGCTTTCTTT

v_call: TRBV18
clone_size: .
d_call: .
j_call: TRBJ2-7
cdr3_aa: CASSPREVEQYF
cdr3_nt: TGTGCCAGCTCACCACGGGAAGTCGAGCAGTACTTC

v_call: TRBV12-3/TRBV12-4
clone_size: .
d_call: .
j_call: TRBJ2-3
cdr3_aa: CASSLAAGSADTQYF
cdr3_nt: TGTGCCAGCAGTTTAGCTGCCGGGAGTGCAGATACGCAGTATTTT

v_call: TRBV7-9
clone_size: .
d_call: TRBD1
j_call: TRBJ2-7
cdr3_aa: CASSGPRTGGTYEQYF
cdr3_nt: TGTGCCAGCAGCGGGCCCCGGACAGGGGGCACCTACGAGCAGTACTTC